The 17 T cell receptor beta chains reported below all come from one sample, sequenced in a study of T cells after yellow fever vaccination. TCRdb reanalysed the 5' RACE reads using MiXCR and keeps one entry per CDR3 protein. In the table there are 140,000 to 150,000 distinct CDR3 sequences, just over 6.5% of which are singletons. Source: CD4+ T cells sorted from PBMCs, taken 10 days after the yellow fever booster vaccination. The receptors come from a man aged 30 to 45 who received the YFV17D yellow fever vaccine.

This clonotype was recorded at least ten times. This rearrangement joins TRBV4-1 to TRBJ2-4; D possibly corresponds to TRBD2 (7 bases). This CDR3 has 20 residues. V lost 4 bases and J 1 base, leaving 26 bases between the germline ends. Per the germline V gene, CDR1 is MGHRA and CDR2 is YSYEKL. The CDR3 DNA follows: TGCGCCAGCAGCCCGAAGGGGGGAGGGAGGAGCGGGACGGCCAAAAACATTCAGTACTTC. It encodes CASSPKGGGRSGTAKNIQYF.

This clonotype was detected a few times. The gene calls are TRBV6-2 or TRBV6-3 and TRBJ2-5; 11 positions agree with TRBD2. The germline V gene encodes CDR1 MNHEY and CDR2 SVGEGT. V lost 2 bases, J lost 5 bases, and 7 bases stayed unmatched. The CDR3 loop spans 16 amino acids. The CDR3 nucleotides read TGTGCCAGCAGTTACCGCACTAGCGGGAGAGTTGAGACCCAGTACTTC. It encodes CASSYRTSGRVETQYF.

DNA for the CDR3: TGCAGTGCACACAAGGAAGAGACCCAGTACTTC. Protein product: CSAHKEETQYF. The rearrangement uses TRBV20-1 and TRBJ2-5; D call uncertain. The CDR3 consists of 11 residues. Germline V gene lookup returns CDR1 DFQATT and CDR2 SNEGSKA (reference sequence). V shed 6 bases and J shed 3 bases, with 8 bases lying between them.

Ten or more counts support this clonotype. The CDR3 loop reads CSAEDRGLAKNIQYF. For the CDR3, the DNA is TGCAGCGCAGAGGACAGGGGCTTAGCCAAAAACATTCAGTACTTC. The rearrangement links TRBV29-1 to TRBJ2-4, with 9 bases aligning to TRBD1. The CDR3 totals 15 residues. The germline V gene encodes CDR1 SQVTM and CDR2 ANQGSEA. J gave up 0 bases and V 7 bases, and 7 bases lay outside the gene matches.

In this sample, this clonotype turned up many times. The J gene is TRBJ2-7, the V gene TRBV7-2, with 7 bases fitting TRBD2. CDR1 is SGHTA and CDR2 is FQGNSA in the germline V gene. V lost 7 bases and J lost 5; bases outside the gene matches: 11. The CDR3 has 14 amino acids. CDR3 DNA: TGTGCCAGCATCCTAGGCCGCGGGAGTAACGAGCAGTACTTC. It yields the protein CASILGRGSNEQYF.

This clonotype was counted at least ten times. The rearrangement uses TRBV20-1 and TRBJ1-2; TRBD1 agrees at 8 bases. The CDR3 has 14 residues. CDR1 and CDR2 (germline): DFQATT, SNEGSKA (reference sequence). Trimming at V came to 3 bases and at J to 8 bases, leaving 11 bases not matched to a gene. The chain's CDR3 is CSARGSGQGFGYTF. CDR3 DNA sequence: TGCAGTGCTAGGGGCTCTGGACAGGGTTTCGGCTACACCTTC.

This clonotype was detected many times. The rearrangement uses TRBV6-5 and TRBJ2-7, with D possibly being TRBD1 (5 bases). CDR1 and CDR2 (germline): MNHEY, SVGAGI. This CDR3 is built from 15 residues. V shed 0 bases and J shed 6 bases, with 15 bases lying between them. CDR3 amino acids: CASSYSTERTGEQYF. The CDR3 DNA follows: TGTGCCAGCAGTTACTCGACAGAACGAACGGGCGAGCAGTACTTC.

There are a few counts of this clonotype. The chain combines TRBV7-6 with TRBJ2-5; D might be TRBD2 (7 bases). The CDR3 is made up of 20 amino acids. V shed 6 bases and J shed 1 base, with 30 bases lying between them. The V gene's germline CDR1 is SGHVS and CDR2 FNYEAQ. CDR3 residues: CASSFSLGGGLGVSQETQYF. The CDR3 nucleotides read TGTGCCAGCAGTTTCTCCCTAGGGGGGGGGCTTGGGGTTAGCCAAGAGACCCAGTACTTC.

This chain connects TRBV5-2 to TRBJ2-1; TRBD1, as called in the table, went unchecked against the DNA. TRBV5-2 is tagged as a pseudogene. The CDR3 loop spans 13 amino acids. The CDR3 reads CAMGVSDYNEQFF. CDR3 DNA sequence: TGTGCCATGGGCGTCTCTGATTACAATGAGCAGTTCTTC.

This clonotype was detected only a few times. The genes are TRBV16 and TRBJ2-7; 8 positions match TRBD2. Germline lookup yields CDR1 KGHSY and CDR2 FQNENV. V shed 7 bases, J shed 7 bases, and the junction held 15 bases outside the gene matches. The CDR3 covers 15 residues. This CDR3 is CASNLNPSGSAEQYF. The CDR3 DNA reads TGTGCCAGCAACCTAAACCCTAGCGGGTCCGCGGAGCAGTACTTC. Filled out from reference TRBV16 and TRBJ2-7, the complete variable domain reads GEEVAQTPKHLVRGEGQKAKLYCAPIKGHSYVFWYQQVLKNEFKFLISFQNENVFDETGMPKERFSAKCLPNSPCSLEIQATKLEDSAVYFCASNLNPSGSAEQYFGPGTRLTVT.

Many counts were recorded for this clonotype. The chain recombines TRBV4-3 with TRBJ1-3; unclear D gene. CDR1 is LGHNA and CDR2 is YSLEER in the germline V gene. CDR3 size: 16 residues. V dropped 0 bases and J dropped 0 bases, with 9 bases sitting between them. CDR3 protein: CASSQEGRLSGNTIYF. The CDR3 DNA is TGCGCCAGCAGCCAAGAAGGACGCCTCTCTGGAAACACCATATATTTT.

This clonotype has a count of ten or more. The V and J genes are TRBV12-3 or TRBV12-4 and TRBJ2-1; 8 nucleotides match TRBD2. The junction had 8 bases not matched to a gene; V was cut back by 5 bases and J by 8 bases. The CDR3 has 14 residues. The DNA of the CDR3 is TGTGCCAGCAGTGACGGGGGGGGCCGCGATGAGCAGTTCTTC. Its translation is CASSDGGGRDEQFF.

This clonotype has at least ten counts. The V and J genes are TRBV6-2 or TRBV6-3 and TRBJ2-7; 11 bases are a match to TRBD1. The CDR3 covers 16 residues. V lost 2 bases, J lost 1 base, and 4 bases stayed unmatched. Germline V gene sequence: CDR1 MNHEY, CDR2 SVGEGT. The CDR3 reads CASSYPRDRGSYEQYF. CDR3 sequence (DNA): TGTGCCAGCAGTTACCCCCGGGACAGGGGGTCCTACGAGCAGTACTTC.

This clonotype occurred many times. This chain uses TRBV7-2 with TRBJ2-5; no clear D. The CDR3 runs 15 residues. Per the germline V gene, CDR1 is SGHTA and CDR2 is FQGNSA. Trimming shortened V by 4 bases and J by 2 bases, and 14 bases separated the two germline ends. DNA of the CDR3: TGTGCCAGCAGCTCCCCGAGGAAATCACAAGAGACCCAGTACTTC. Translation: CASSSPRKSQETQYF.

CDR3 nucleotide sequence: TGTGCCAGCAGCTTAAGCGGACAGGGTACCTACGAGCAGTACTTC. This encodes CASSLSGQGTYEQYF. This chain links TRBV7-6 with TRBJ2-7; 8 bases line up with TRBD1. V was clipped by 2 bases and J by 2 bases; unmatched bases: 5. The CDR3 is 15 amino acids. The germline gives CDR1 SGHVS, CDR2 FNYEAQ.

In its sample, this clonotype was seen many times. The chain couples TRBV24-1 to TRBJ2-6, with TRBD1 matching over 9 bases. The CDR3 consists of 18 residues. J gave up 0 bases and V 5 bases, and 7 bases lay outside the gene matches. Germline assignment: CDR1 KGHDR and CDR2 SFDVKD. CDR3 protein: CATSGVRDRVSGANVLTF. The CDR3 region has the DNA TGTGCCACCAGTGGGGTCCGGGACAGGGTCTCTGGGGCCAACGTCCTGACTTTC.

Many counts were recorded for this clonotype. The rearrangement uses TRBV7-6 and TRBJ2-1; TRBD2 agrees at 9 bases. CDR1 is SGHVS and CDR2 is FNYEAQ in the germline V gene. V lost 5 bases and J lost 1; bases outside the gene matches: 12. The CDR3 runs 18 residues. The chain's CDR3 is CASSRGRAGGTSYNEQFF. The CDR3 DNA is TGTGCCAGCAGCCGGGGACGAGCGGGAGGAACTTCCTACAATGAGCAGTTCTTC.